This T cell receptor (beta chain) was captured by sequencing in a study of blood T cell repertoires in COVID-19. About the study: The United States, Italy and Spain were the sources of the acute and convalescent COVID-19 samples. The analysed material was cDNA or gDNA that came from T cells, B-cell-depleted T cells, or PBMCs.

From germline, CDR1 is SGHRS and CDR2 YFSETQ. This CDR3 is 15 amino acids long. The ends were cut back, 5 bases at V and 1 base at J, with 14 bases in the middle. The authors' processing: Scientists estimated how many nucleated cells there were by amplifying reference gene primers. Repertoires were generated with immunoSEQ multiplex PCR, while TCRdb's copy carries only in-frame clones and drops some. The V and J calls and clone size come from that table; D and trimming were worked out from the DNA. The table has 100,000 to 120,000 clones, roughly 85% seen once. Specimen: peripheral blood. This sequence originates from a man aged 35-49 years with acute or convalescent COVID-19. This rearrangement joins TRBV5-1 to TRBJ2-3; TRBD2 is a possible D gene (6 bases). This chain's CDR3 is CASRKTSQGTDTQYF. CDR3 bases: TGCGCCAGCAGAAAGACTAGTCAGGGCACAGATACGCAGTATTTT.